This section outlines one T cell receptor beta chain sequence together with its context. What it recognizes is unknown. Germline values: CDR1 SEHNR, CDR2 FQNEAQ (reference sequence). The V gene end was trimmed by 6 bases and the J gene end by 8 bases; junction bases not matched to a gene: 8. The CDR3 length is 15 residues. Libraries were prepared by immunoSEQ multiplex PCR; TCRdb keeps only in-frame clonotypes and omits some of them. The sample includes some 600,000 clones, approximately 96% of them seen just once. The data are from a study of shared clonotypes between healthy human individuals. Regarding the study as a whole: Non-shared clonotypes displayed generation probabilities falling below those of clonotypes present in all four donors. Around 4.7% was the fraction of naive CD4 clonotypes found shared across a few donors. Large sequencing depth failed to make sorted-subset sequencing complete, rarefaction showed.

Cells designated naive CD8 were CD45RO-negative and were positively selected for CCR7, with terminally differentiated effector memory CD45RA+ cells excluded. V is TRBV7-9 and J is TRBJ2-1, with 12 bases that match TRBD1. Sequenced sample: naive CD8+ T cells sorted from blood. The sequence came from a woman in her 30s in good health. The CDR3 DNA follows: TGTGCCAGCAGGTTACCCGGGACAGGGGGCGATGAGCAGTTCTTC. Its translation is CASRLPGTGGDEQFF.